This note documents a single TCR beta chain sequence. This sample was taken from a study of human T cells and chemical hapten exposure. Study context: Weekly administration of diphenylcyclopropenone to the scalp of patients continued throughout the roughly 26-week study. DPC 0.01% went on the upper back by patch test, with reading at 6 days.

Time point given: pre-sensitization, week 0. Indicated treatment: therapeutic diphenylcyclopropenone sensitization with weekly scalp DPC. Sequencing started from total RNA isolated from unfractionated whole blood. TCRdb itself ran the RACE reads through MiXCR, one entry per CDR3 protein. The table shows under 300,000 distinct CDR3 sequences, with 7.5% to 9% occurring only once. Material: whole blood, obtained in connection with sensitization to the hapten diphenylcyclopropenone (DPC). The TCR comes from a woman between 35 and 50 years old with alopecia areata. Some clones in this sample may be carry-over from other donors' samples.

In nucleotides, the CDR3 is TGTGCCATCAGTGAGAGGGGGGACAGGAATTCACCCCTCCACTTT. Translating it yields CAISERGDRNSPLHF. The rearrangement links TRBV10-3 to TRBJ1-6, with 8 bases matching TRBD1. Germline V CDR1 and CDR2: ENHRY, SYGVKD. V shed 2 bases, J shed 7 bases, and the junction held 4 bases outside the gene matches. This CDR3 comprises 15 residues.